Sequencing of this T cell receptor (beta chain) was carried out in a study of CD8 T cells in Susac syndrome. The RNA, about 0.45 to 1 ug, was put through reverse transcription using random hexamers. Multiplex immunoSEQ PCR targeted 54 Vbeta and 13 Jbeta TCR beta segments. One entry per CDR3 protein, called by TCRdb with MiXCR from the immunoSEQ multiplex PCR reads. The sample includes approximately 170,000 distinct CDR3 sequences, around 90% of them seen just once. Sequenced: CD4+ T cells from PBMCs. This receptor was taken from a human donor in good health.

The CDR3 DNA reads TGTGCCAGCAGCTTAGGTGGGGGGGCCAACGTCCTGACTTTC. Translation gives CASSLGGGANVLTF. This chain uses TRBV7-9 with TRBJ2-6; the D is unclear. Germline CDR1 and CDR2: SEHNR and FQNEAQ (reference sequence). Between the trimmed V and J ends, which lost 1 base and 4 bases, there was a span of 5 bases. The CDR3 contains 14 residues.